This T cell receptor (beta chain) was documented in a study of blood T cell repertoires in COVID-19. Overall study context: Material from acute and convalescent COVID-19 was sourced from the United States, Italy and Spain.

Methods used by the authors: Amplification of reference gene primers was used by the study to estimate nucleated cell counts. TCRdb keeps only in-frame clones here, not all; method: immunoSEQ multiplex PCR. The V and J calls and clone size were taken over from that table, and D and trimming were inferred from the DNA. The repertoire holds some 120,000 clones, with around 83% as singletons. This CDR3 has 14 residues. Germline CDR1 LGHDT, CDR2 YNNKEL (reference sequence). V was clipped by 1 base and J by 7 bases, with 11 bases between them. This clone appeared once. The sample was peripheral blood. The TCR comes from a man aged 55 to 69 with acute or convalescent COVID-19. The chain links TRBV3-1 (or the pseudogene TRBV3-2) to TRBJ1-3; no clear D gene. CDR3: CASSQAGLPNTIYF. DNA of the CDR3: TGTGCCAGCAGCCAAGCCGGGTTGCCGAACACCATATATTTT.